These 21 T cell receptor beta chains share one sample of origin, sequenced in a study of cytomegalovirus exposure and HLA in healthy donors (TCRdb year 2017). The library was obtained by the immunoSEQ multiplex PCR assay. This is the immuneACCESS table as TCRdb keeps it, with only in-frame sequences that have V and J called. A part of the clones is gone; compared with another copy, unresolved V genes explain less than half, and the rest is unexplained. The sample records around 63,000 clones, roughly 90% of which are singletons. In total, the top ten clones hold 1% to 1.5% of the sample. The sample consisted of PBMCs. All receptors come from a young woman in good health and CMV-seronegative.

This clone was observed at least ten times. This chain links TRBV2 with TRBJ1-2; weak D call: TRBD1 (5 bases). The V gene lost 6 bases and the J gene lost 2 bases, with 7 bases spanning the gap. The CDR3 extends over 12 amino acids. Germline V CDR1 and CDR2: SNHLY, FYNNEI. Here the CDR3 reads CASRTANYGYTF. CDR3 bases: TGTGCCAGCAGGACAGCGAACTATGGCTACACCTTC.

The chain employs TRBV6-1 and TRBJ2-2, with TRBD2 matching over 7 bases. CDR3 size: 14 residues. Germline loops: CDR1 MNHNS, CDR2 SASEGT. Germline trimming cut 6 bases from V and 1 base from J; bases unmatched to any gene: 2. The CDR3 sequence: CASRLAQNTGELFF. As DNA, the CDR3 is TGTGCCAGCAGACTAGCGCAGAACACCGGGGAGCTGTTTTTT.

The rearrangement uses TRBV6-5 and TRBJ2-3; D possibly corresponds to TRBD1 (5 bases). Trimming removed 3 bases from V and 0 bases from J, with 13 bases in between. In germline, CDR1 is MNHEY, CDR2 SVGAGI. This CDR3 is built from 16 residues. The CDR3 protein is CASSYGDSSSTDTQYF. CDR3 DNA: TGTGCCAGCAGTTATGGCGACAGTTCTAGCACAGATACGCAGTATTTT.

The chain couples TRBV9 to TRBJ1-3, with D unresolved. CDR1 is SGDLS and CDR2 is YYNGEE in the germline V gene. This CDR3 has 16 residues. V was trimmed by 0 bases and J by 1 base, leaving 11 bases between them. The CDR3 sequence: CASSVAASGSGNTIYF. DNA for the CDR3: TGTGCCAGCAGCGTAGCGGCCTCAGGATCTGGAAACACCATATATTTT.

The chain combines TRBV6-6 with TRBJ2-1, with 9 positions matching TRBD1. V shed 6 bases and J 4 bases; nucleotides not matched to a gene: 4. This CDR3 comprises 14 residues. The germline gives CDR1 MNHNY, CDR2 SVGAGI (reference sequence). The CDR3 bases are TGTGCCAGCAGCCCCGGGACAGGGTACAATGAGCAGTTCTTC. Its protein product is CASSPGTGYNEQFF.

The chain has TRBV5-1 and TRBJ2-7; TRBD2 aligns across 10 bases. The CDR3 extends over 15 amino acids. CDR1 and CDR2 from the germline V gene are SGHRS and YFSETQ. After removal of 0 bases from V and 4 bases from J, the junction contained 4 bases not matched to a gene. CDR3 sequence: CASSLELAGAYEQYF. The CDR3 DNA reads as TGCGCCAGCAGCTTGGAGCTAGCGGGAGCGTACGAGCAGTACTTC.

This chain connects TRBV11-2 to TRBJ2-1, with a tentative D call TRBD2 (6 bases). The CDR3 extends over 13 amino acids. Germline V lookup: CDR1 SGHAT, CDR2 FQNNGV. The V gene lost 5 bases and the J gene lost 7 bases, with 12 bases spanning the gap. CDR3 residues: CASSPTSYNEQFF. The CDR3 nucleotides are TGTGCCAGCAGCCCGACTAGTTATAATGAGCAGTTCTTC.

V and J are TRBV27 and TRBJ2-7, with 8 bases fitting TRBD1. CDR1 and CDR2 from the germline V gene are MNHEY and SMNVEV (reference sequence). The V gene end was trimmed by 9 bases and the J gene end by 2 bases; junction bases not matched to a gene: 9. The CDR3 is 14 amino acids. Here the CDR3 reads CARGRRTGTYEQYF. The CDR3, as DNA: TGTGCCAGGGGGCGTAGGACAGGGACCTACGAGCAGTACTTC.

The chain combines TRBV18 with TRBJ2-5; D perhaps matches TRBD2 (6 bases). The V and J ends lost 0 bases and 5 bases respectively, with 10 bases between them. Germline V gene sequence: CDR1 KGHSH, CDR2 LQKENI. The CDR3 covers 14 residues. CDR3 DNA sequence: TGTGCCAGCTCACCACCGGAGGGGTGGGAGACCCAGTACTTC. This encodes CASSPPEGWETQYF.

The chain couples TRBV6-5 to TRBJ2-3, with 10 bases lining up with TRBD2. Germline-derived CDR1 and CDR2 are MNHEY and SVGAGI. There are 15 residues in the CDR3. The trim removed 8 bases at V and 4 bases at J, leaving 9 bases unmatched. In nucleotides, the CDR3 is TGTGCCAGCTGCGAGACGGGACTAGCGCCAGATACGCAGTATTTT. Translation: CASCETGLAPDTQYF.

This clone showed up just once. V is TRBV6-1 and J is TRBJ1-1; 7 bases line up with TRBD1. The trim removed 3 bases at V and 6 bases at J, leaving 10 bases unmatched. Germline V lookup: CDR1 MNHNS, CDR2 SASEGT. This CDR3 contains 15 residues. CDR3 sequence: CASSDRTTGRPEAFF. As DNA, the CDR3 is TGTGCCAGCAGTGATAGAACGACAGGGAGACCTGAAGCTTTCTTT.

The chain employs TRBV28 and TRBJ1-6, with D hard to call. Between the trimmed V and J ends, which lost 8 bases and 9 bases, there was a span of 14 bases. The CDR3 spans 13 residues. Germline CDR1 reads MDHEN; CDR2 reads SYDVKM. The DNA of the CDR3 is TGTGCCAGCGCGACGGGGTGGACTTCACCCCTCCACTTT. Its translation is CASATGWTSPLHF.

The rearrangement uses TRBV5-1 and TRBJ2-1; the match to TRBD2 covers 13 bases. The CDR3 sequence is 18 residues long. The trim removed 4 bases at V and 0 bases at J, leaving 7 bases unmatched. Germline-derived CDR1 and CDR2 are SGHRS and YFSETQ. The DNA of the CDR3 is TGCGCCAGCAGCCCCGCGGGACTAGCGGGATCCTCCTACAATGAGCAGTTCTTC. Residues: CASSPAGLAGSSYNEQFF.

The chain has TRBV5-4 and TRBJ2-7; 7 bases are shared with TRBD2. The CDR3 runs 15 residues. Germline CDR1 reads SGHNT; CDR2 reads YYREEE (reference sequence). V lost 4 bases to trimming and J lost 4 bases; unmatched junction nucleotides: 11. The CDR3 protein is CASSVGGLGDYEQYF. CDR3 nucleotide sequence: TGTGCCAGCAGCGTCGGTGGACTAGGGGATTACGAGCAGTACTTC.

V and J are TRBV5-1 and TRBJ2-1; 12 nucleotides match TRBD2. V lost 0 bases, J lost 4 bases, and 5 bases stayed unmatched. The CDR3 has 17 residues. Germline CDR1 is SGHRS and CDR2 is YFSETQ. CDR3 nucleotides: TGCGCCAGCAGCTTGGAAACTAGCGGGAGGTATTACAATGAGCAGTTCTTC. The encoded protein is CASSLETSGRYYNEQFF.

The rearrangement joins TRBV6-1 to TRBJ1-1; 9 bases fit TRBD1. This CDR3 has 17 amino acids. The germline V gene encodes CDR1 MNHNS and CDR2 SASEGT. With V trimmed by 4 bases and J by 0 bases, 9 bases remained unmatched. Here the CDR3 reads CASSVIVGTGMNTEAFF. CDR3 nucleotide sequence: TGTGCCAGCAGTGTAATTGTAGGGACAGGGATGAACACTGAAGCTTTCTTT.

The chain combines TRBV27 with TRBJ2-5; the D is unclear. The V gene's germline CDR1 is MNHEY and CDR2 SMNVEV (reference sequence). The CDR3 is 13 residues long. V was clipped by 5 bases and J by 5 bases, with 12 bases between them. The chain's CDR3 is CASSPAMRETQYF. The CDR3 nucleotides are TGTGCCAGCAGTCCTGCGATGAGGGAGACCCAGTACTTC.

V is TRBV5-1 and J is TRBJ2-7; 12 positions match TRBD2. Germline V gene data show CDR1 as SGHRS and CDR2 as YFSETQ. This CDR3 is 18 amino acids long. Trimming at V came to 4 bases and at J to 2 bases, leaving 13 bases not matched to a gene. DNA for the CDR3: TGCGCCAGCAGCACCACCCCCCCGACTAGCGGGGGCACCTACGAGCAGTACTTC. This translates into CASSTTPPTSGGTYEQYF.

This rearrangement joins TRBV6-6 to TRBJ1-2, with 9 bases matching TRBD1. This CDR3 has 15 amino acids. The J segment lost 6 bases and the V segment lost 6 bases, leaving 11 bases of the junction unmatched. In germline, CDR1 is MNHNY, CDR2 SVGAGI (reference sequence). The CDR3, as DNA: TGTGCCAGCAGACCCCCGGGACAGGGTTTGGATGGCTACACCTTC. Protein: CASRPPGQGLDGYTF.

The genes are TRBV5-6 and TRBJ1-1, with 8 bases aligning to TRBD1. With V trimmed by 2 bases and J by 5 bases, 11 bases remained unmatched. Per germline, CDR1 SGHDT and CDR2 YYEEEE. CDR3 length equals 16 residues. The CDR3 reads CASSLLQGASGTEAFF. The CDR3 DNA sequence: TGTGCCAGCAGCTTATTGCAGGGGGCAAGTGGGACTGAAGCTTTCTTT. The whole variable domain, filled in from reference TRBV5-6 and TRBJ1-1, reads DAGVTQSPTHLIKTRGQQVTLRCSPKSGHDTVSWYQQALGQGPQFIFQYYEEEERQRGNFPDRFSGHQFPNYSSELNVNALLLGDSALYLCASSLLQGASGTEAFFGQGTRLTVV.

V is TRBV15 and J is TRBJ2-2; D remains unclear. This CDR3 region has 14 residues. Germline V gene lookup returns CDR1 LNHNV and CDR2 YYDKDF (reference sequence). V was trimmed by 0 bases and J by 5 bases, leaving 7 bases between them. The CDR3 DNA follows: TGTGCCACCAGCAGAGATCTTAATACCGGGGAGCTGTTTTTT. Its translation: CATSRDLNTGELFF.